The following is a T cell receptor (beta chain) sequence with its context. The sample belongs to a study of blood T cell repertoires in COVID-19. The overall study: T cells, B-cell-depleted T cells, or PBMCs provided the cDNA or gDNA that served as material.

The CDR3 is 16 residues long. Germline assignment: CDR1 SEHNR and CDR2 FQNEAQ (reference sequence). V trimming: 5 bases; J trimming: 2 bases; junction bases outside the gene matches: 11. In the study's own analysis: Amplification of reference gene primers provided the estimated nucleated cell counts. The repertoire was sequenced with immunoSEQ multiplex PCR; TCRdb's copy has only in-frame clones and lacks some. The V and J calls and clone size are taken from that table; D and trimming were inferred from the DNA. The sample contains more than 85,000 clones, about 85% of which appear only once. The sample comprised peripheral blood. The receptor comes from a human donor in a cohort sampled during active COVID-19. The rearrangement uses TRBV7-9 and TRBJ2-7; TRBD1 aligns across 8 bases. CDR3 protein: CASSPKTGVPPYEQYF. The CDR3 DNA follows: TGTGCCAGCAGCCCGAAGACAGGGGTCCCTCCCTACGAGCAGTACTTC.